This TCR beta chain stems from a study of cytomegalovirus exposure and HLA in healthy donors. Points from the study as a whole: TCR beta chains numbering some 160 were designated cytomegalovirus-associated. In vitro testing confirmed three CMV-associated chains as specific for CMV antigens. Whilst most TCR sequences proved rare, a subset of public TCRs occurred across many donors. In the 120 validation repertoires, a later analysis found that first-cohort TCR clusters tended to co-occur.

TCRdb keeps only in-frame clones here, not all; method: immunoSEQ multiplex PCR. Altogether over 200,000 clones are present, 88% being singletons, with the ten largest covering about 2.7%. V lost 3 bases and J lost 5; bases outside the gene matches: 8. Germline CDR1 and CDR2: SGHVS and FNYEAQ. The CDR3 length is 15 residues. This clone was counted only a few times. What it recognizes is unknown. Sequences were obtained from PBMCs. This rearrangement joins TRBV7-6 to TRBJ2-5; 8 bases fit TRBD2. This TCR derives from a woman under 30 in good health and CMV-seronegative. CDR3 in DNA: TGTGCCAGCAGCTTTCTACGGGGGGGCGCGGAGACCCAGTACTTC. It is translated as CASSFLRGGAETQYF.